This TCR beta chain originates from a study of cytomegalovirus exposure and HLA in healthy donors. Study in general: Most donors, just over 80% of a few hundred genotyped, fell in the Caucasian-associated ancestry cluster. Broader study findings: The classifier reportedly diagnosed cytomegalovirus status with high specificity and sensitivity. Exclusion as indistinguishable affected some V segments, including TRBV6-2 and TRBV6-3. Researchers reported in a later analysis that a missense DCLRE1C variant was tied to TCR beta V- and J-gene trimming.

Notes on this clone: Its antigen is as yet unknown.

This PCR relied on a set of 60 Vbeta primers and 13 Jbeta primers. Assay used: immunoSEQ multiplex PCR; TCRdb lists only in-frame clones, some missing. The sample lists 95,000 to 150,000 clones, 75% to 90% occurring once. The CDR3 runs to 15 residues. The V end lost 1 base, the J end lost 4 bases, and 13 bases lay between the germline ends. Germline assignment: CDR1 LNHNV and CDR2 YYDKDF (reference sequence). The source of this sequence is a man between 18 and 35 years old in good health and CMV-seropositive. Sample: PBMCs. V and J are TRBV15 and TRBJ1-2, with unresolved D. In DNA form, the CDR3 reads TGTGCCACCAGCAGAGGGTACAGTCCCGTCTATGGCTACACCTTC. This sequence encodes CATSRGYSPVYGYTF.